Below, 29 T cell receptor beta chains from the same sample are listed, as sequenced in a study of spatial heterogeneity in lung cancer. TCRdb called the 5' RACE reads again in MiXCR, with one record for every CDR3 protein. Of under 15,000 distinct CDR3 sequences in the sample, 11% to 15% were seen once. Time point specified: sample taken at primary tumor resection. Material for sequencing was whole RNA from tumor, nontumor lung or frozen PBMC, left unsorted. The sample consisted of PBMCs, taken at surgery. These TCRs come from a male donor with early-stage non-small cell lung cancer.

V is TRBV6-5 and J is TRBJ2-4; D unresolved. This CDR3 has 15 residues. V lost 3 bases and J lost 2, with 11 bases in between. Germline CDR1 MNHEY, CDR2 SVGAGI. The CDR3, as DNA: TGTGCCAGCAGTTATAGTGGGCGACCCAAAAACATTCAGTACTTC. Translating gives CASSYSGRPKNIQYF.

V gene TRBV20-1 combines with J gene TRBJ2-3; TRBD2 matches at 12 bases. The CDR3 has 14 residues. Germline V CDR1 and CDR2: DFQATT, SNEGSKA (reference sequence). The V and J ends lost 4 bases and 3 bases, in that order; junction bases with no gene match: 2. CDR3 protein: CSATSGGATDTQYF. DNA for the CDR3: TGCAGTGCTACTAGCGGGGGGGCAACAGATACGCAGTATTTT.

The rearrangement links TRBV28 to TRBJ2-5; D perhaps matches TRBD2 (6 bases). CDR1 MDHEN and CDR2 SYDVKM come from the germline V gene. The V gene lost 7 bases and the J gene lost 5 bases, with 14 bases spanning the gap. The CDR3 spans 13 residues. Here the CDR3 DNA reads TGTGCCAGCACCCGGGGGTTATGGGAGACCCAGTACTTC. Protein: CASTRGLWETQYF.

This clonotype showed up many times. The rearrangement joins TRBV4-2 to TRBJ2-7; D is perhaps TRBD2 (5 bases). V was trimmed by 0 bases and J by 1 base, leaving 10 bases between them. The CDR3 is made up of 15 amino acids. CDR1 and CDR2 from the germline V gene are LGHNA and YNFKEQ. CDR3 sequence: CASSQELRGSYEQYF. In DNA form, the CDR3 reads TGTGCCAGCAGCCAAGAGTTGCGCGGGTCCTACGAGCAGTACTTC.

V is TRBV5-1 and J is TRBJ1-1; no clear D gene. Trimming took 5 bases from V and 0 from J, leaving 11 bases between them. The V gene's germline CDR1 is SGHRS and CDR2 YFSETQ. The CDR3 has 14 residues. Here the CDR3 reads CASRKEQMNTEAFF. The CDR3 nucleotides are TGCGCCAGCAGAAAAGAACAGATGAACACTGAAGCTTTCTTT. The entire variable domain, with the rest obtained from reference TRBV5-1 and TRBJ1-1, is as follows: KAGVTQTPRYLIKTRGQQVTLSCSPISGHRSVSWYQQTPGQGLQFLFEYFSETQRNKGNFPGRFSGRQFSNSRSEMNVSTLELGDSALYLCASRKEQMNTEAFFGQGTRLTVV.

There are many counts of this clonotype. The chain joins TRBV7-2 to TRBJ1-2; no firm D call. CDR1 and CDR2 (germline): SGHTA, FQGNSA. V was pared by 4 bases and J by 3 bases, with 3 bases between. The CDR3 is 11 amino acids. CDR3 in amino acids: CASSSYYGYTF. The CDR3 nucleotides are TGTGCCAGCAGCTCATACTATGGCTACACCTTC.

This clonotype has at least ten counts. DNA of the CDR3: TGTGCCAGCAGCGTAGCGGGTCGAGGGGCAGATACGCAGTATTTT. Its protein is CASSVAGRGADTQYF. V is TRBV9 and J is TRBJ2-3; TRBD1 or TRBD2 may be the D gene (5 bases each). V shed 0 bases and J shed 4 bases, with 12 bases lying between them. CDR3 length: 15 amino acids. CDR1 and CDR2 from the germline V gene are SGDLS and YYNGEE.

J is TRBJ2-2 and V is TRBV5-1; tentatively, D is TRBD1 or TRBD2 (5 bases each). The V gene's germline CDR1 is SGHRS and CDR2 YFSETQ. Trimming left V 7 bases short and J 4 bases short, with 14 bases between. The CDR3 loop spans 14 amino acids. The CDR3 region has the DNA TGCGCCAGCGTCGAGGGGTCGACCACCGGGGAGCTGTTTTTT. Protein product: CASVEGSTTGELFF.

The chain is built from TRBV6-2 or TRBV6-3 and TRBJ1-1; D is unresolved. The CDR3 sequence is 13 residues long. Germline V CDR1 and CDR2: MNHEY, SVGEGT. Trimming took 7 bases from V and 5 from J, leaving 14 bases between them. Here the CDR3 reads CASTAGRETEAFF. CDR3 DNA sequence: TGTGCCAGCACCGCAGGTCGGGAGACTGAAGCTTTCTTT.

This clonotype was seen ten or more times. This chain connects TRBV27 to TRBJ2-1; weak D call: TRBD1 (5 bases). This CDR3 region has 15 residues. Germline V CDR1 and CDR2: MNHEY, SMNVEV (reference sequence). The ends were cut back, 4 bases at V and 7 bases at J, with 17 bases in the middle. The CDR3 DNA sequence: TGTGCCAGCAGTTCCCCGCCGCAGGGTAAGAATGAGCAGTTCTTC. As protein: CASSSPPQGKNEQFF.

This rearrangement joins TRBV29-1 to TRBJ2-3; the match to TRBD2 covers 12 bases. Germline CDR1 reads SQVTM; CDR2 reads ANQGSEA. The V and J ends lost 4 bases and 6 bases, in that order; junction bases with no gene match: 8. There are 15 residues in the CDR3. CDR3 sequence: CSVVTSGGPQDTQYF. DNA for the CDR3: TGCAGCGTTGTTACTAGCGGGGGGCCTCAGGATACGCAGTATTTT.

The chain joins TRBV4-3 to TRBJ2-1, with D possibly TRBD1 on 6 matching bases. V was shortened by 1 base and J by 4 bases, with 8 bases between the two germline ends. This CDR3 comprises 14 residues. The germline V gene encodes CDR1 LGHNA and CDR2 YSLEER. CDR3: CASSQAGQYNEQFF. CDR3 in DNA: TGCGCCAGCAGCCAAGCCGGACAGTACAATGAGCAGTTCTTC.

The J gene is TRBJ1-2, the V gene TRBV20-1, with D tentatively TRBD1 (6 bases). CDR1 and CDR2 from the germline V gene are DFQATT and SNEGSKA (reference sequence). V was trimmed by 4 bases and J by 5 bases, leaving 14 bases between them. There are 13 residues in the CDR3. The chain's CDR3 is CSAINRAWYGYTF. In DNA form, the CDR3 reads TGCAGTGCTATAAACAGGGCTTGGTATGGCTACACCTTC.

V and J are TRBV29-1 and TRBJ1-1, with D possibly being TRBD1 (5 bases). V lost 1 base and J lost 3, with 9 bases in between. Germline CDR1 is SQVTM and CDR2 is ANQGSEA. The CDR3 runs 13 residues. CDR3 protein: CSVEGGRDTEAFF. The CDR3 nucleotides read TGCAGCGTTGAAGGGGGCAGGGACACTGAAGCTTTCTTT.

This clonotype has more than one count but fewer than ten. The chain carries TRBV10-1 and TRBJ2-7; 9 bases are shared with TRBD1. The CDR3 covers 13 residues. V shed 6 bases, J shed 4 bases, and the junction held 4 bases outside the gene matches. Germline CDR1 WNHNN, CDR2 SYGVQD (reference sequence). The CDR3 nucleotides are TGCGCCAGCAGCTCGGGACAGGGATACGAGCAGTACTTC. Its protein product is CASSSGQGYEQYF.

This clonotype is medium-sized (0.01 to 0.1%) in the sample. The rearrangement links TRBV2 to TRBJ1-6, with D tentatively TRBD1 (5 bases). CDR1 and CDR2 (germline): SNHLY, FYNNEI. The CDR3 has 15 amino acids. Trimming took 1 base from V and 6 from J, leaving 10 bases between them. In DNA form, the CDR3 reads TGTGCCAGCAGTGAAGGCAGGGTTACTAATTCACCCCTCCACTTT. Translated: CASSEGRVTNSPLHF.

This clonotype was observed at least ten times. CDR3 protein: CASSGQTAEAFF. CDR3 nucleotides: TGTGCCAGCAGTGGACAAACGGCTGAAGCTTTCTTT. The gene calls are TRBV2 and TRBJ1-1; D remains unclear. Looked up from germline, CDR1 is SNHLY and CDR2 is FYNNEI. There are 12 residues in the CDR3. Trimming shortened V by 4 bases and J by 6 bases, and 9 bases separated the two germline ends.

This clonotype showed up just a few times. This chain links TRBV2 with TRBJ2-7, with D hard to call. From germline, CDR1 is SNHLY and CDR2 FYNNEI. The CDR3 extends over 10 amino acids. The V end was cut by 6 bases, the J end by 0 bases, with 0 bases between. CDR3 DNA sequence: TGTGCCAGCAGCTCCTACGAGCAGTACTTC. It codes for CASSSYEQYF.

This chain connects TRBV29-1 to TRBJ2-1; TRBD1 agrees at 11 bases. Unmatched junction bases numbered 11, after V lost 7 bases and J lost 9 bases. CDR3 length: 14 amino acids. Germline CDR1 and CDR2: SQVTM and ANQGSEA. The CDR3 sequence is CSGSGTGGRFEQFF. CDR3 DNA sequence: TGCAGCGGTTCCGGGACAGGGGGAAGATTTGAGCAGTTCTTC.

The CDR3 nucleotides read TGTGCCAGCAGCTACCCAGGGAGTGTCGGTTCACCCCTCCACTTT. Amino acids: CASSYPGSVGSPLHF. J is TRBJ1-6 and V is TRBV6-6; D perhaps matches TRBD1 (5 bases). The CDR3 length is 15 residues. V was clipped by 6 bases and J by 9 bases, with 18 bases between them. Germline loops: CDR1 MNHNY, CDR2 SVGAGI (reference sequence).

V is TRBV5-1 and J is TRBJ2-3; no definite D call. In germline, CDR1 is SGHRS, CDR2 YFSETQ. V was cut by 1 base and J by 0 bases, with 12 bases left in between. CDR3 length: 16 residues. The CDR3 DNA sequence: TGCGCCAGCAGCTTGAACGATAGGTCTAGCACAGATACGCAGTATTTT. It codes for CASSLNDRSSTDTQYF. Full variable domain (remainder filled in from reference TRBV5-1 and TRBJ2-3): KAGVTQTPRYLIKTRGQQVTLSCSPISGHRSVSWYQQTPGQGLQFLFEYFSETQRNKGNFPGRFSGRQFSNSRSEMNVSTLELGDSALYLCASSLNDRSSTDTQYFGPGTRLTVL.

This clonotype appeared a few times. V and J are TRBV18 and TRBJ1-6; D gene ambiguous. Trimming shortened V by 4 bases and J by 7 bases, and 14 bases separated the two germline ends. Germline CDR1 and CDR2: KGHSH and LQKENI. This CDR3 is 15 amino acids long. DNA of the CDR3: TGTGCCAGCTCACGACGAGACGGGTGGAATTCACCCCTCCACTTT. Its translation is CASSRRDGWNSPLHF. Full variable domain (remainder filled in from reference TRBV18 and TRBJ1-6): NAGVMQNPRHLVRRRGQEARLRCSPMKGHSHVYWYRQLPEEGLKFMVYLQKENIIDESGMPKERFSAEFPKEGPSILRIQQVVRGDSAAYFCASSRRDGWNSPLHFGNGTRLTVT.

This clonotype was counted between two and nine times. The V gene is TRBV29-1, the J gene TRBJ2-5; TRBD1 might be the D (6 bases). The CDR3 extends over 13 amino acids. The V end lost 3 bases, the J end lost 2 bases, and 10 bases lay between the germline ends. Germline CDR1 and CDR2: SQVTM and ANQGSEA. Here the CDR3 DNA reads TGCAGCGTTGAGAAGAGGGGGCAAGAGACCCAGTACTTC. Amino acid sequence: CSVEKRGQETQYF.

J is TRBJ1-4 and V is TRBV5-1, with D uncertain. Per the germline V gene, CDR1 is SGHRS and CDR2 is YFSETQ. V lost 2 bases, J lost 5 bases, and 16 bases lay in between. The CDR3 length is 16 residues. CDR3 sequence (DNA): TGCGCCAGCAGCTTAGTTCCCACGGATCTAAATGAAAAACTGTTTTTT. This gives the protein CASSLVPTDLNEKLFF.

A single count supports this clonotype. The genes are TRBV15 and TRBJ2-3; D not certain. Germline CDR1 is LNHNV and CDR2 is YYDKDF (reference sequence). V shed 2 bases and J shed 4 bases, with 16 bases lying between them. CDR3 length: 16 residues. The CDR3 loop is CATSRQTPGVSDTQYF. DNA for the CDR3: TGTGCCACCAGCAGACAGACTCCCGGAGTATCAGATACGCAGTATTTT.

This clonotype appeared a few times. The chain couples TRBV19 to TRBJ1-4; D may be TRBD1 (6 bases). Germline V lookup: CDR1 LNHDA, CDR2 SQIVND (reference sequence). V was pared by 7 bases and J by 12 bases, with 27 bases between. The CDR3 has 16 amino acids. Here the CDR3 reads CASTNTGTPRRAELFF. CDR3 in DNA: TGTGCCAGTACCAACACCGGGACACCAAGGAGGGCGGAACTGTTTTTT.

The CDR3 bases are TGCGCCAGCAGCCCCGGACAGATAAAAAGCTATAATTCACCCCTCCACTTT. It codes for CASSPGQIKSYNSPLHF. The rearrangement joins TRBV5-1 to TRBJ1-6; tentatively, D is TRBD1 (6 bases). The CDR3 covers 17 residues. V gave up 4 bases and J gave up 3 bases, with 17 bases separating them. Germline-derived CDR1 and CDR2 are SGHRS and YFSETQ.

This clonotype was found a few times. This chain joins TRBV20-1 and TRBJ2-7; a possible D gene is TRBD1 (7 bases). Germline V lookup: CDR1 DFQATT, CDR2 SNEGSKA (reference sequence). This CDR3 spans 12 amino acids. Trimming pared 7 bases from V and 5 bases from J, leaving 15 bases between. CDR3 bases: TGCAGTGTTCCGACAGGGAGGAACGAGCAGTACTTC. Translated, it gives CSVPTGRNEQYF.

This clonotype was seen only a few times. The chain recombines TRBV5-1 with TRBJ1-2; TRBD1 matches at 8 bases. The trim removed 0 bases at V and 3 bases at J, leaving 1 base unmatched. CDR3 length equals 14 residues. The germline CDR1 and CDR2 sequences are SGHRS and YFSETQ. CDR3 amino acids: CASSLGTGYYGYTF. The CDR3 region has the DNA TGCGCCAGCAGCTTGGGGACAGGGTACTATGGCTACACCTTC.